This T cell receptor beta chain was sequenced for a study of beta chain features in type 1 diabetes. This clone has just a few counts. Its antigen is currently unknown. Other nucleotide sequences in the sample specify the same CDR3. Study-wide results and limits: TCRB CDR3s were moderately but significantly shorter in Type 1 diabetes patients in all four CD4+ subsets. A definitive answer on HLA type influencing TCRB rearrangement was not reached here.

cDNA synthesis used the whole RNA isolate, giving expressed TCRB sequences. The method was immunoSEQ multiplex PCR; TCRdb's version includes in-frame clones alone and lacks a portion of them. The sample holds 310,000 or so clones, over 7% seen once. The germline V and J ends were trimmed by 1 base and 0 bases, with 4 bases remaining between them. Per germline, CDR1 SGHDN and CDR2 FVKESK. This CDR3 is 15 amino acids long. The source of this sequence is a man aged 25 to 40 with type 1 diabetes. The chain carries TRBV14 and TRBJ1-6; no clear D. Sequenced material: central memory CD4+ T cells from blood. The CDR3, as DNA: TGTGCCAGCAGCCAAGCGGGCTCCTATAATTCACCCCTCCACTTT. It translates to CASSQAGSYNSPLHF.